A selection of T cell receptor beta chains follows, all from one sample in a study of shared T cell receptors in the human thymus. Repertoires were generated with immunoSEQ multiplex PCR, while TCRdb's copy carries only in-frame clones and drops some. Among over 650,000 clones listed, approximately 89% were seen once. The same sample was also studied in work on human thymus T cells.

Sequenced: thymocytes. These TCRs come from a boy in the first two years of life with a congenital heart defect. The CDR3 runs from the conserved cysteine through the conserved F or W. A D gene is named only where the DNA matches it firmly. For some rows the clone size is stated as once, few or many, or as a class when expanded; others skip it.

16	-	TRBV5-8	-	TRBJ2-7	CASSNRVFRVVHEQYF	TGTGCCAGCAGCAATCGGGTTTTTCGGGTGGTCCACGAGCAGTACTTC
18	-	TRBV2	once	TRBJ2-1	CASSDRPRQPGTYNEQFF	TGTGCCAGCAGTGATCGCCCTCGACAGCCAGGTACCTACAATGAGCAGTTCTTC
16	TRBD2	TRBV7-2	-	TRBJ2-2	CASSAGLAGDTGELFF	TGTGCCAGCAGCGCGGGACTAGCGGGCGACACCGGGGAGCTGTTTTTT
18	TRBD2	TRBV5-8	-	TRBJ2-5	CASSFFGGRAPPEETQYF	TGTGCCAGCAGCTTTTTCGGCGGGAGGGCCCCACCAGAAGAGACCCAGTACTTC
16	TRBD1	TRBV28	-	TRBJ2-7	CASSSTTQGASYEQYF	TGTGCCAGCAGCTCAACGACACAGGGGGCATCGTACGAGCAGTACTTC
15	TRBD1	TRBV18	-	TRBJ2-7	CASSPGQVRLYEQYF	TGTGCCAGCTCACCCGGACAGGTGCGCCTATACGAGCAGTACTTC
17	TRBD1	TRBV7-3	-	TRBJ1-1	CASSLTGDRERNTEAFF	TGTGCCAGCAGCTTAACAGGGGACAGGGAAAGAAACACTGAAGCTTTCTTT
11	TRBD2	TRBV20-1	-	TRBJ2-5	CRLAVGETQYF	TGCAGACTAGCGGTGGGGGAGACCCAGTACTTC
19	-	TRBV28	-	TRBJ2-7	CASRHQTGGPFHGDYEQYF	TGTGCCAGCAGGCACCAGACGGGGGGCCCTTTTCACGGGGACTACGAGCAGTACTTC
15	TRBD1	TRBV29-1	-	TRBJ1-2	CSVEPGQGKTNGYTF	TGCAGCGTTGAACCGGGACAGGGAAAAACTAATGGCTACACCTTC
13	-	TRBV2	-	TRBJ1-1	CARRFSGDTEAFF	TGTGCCAGAAGGTTTTCAGGTGACACTGAAGCTTTCTTT
14	TRBD2	TRBV30	once	TRBJ2-1	CAWVAAGIVDEQFF	TGTGCCTGGGTGGCAGCGGGGATTGTCGATGAGCAGTTCTTC
13	TRBD1	TRBV6-5	-	TRBJ2-7	CASSKQGSYEQYF	TGTGCCAGCAGCAAACAGGGGTCCTACGAGCAGTACTTC
13	TRBD1	TRBV28	-	TRBJ2-7	CASANRGTYEQYF	TGTGCCAGCGCAAACAGGGGGACCTACGAGCAGTACTTC
14	TRBD1	TRBV25-1	-	TRBJ2-1	CASSAGDSYNEQFF	TGTGCCAGCAGTGCTGGGGACAGTTACAATGAGCAGTTCTTC
14	-	TRBV6-1	-	TRBJ2-1	CASSRSVPYNEQFF	TGTGCCAGCAGTAGGAGTGTACCATACAATGAGCAGTTCTTC
18	TRBD2	TRBV7-6	-	TRBJ2-7	CASSPRLAGGPPLYEQYF	TGTGCCAGCAGCCCCCGACTAGCGGGAGGGCCTCCACTCTACGAGCAGTACTTC
20	TRBD1	TRBV27	-	TRBJ1-6	CASSIESRDRGLGNNSPLHF	TGTGCCAGCAGTATCGAGTCCCGGGACAGGGGATTGGGGAATAATTCACCCCTCCACTTT
15	TRBD1	TRBV10-2	-	TRBJ1-6	CASIGTGRRGSPLHF	TGCGCCAGCATAGGGACAGGACGTCGAGGATCACCCCTCCACTTT
15	-	TRBV21-1	-	TRBJ1-3	CASSITGLSGNTIYF	TGTGCCAGCAGCATAACAGGTCTCTCTGGAAACACCATATATTTT
14	-	TRBV28	-	TRBJ2-7	CASSSDTSLREQYF	TGTGCCAGCAGTTCTGATACTAGCCTGCGAGAGCAGTACTTC
16	-	TRBV9	-	TRBJ2-1	CASSTKAGGPLDEQFF	TGTGCCAGCAGCACTAAGGCGGGCGGCCCTCTGGATGAGCAGTTCTTC
16	TRBD1	TRBV27	-	TRBJ1-1	CASSATGTGEGTEAFF	TGTGCCAGCAGTGCGACCGGGACAGGGGAGGGCACTGAAGCTTTCTTT
17	-	TRBV6-1	-	TRBJ2-2	CASSEACREAYTGELFF	TGTGCCAGCAGTGAAGCATGCAGGGAGGCTTACACCGGGGAGCTGTTTTTT
18	TRBD2	TRBV10-3	-	TRBJ2-1	CAISERTSGGAIEYEQFF	TGTGCCATCAGTGAGCGGACTAGCGGGGGGGCGATAGAATATGAGCAGTTCTTC
14	TRBD1	TRBV10-3	-	TRBJ1-5	CAISRDRANQPQHF	TGTGCCATCAGCCGGGACAGGGCCAATCAGCCCCAGCATTTT
14	-	TRBV7-6	-	TRBJ2-7	CASSSDSFSYEQYF	TGTGCCAGCAGCTCGGACTCATTCTCATACGAGCAGTACTTC
19	TRBD2	TRBV4-3	-	TRBJ2-3	CASSQESAASGRCTDTQYF	TGCGCCAGCAGCCAAGAAAGCGCGGCTAGCGGGAGATGCACAGATACGCAGTATTTT
17	TRBD2	TRBV7-9	-	TRBJ2-2	CASTSSASGGSTGELFF	TGTGCCAGCACCTCATCGGCTAGCGGGGGATCCACCGGGGAGCTGTTTTTT
13	-	TRBV11-2	-	TRBJ2-7	CASSLDPFYEQYF	TGTGCCAGCAGCTTAGATCCCTTTTACGAGCAGTACTTC
13	-	TRBV14	-	TRBJ2-7	CASSQASSYEQYF	TGTGCCAGCAGCCAAGCGTCTAGCTACGAGCAGTACTTC
16	-	TRBV5-1	-	TRBJ1-1	CASSPSKTGILPGTFF	TGCGCCAGCAGCCCATCGAAAACAGGGATTCTCCCCGGGACTTTCTTT